The source of this T cell receptor beta chain is a study of post-analysis software for immune sequencing data. Study-level findings and limits: Compared with controls, patients had more of about 5 TRBV segments, including TRBV5-6, TRBV5-1 and TRBV20-1.

Germline loops: CDR1 SGHVS, CDR2 FNYEAQ. V lost 3 bases, J lost 2 bases, and 6 bases stayed unmatched. This CDR3 has 15 residues. Incorporated into the TCR beta cDNA libraries were unique molecular identifiers, which served to reduce PCR and sequencing biases. TCRdb re-called the PCR reads with MiXCR, one entry per CDR3 protein. The sample holds about 260,000 distinct CDR3 sequences, just over 35% seen once. Regarding this clonotype: Its antigen is as yet unknown.

V usage is TRBV7-6 and J usage is TRBJ2-7; 8 nucleotides agree with TRBD1. The material sequenced was blood. This clonotype was sampled from a girl under 18 with multiple sclerosis. CDR3 DNA sequence: TGTGCCAGCAGCTTCACAGGGGGGAATACCTACGAGCAGTACTTC. Its protein is CASSFTGGNTYEQYF.